The following is a T cell receptor (beta chain) sequence with its context. Its specificity is unknown. As to treatment: roughly 11-day PBMC culture with coronavirus spike peptide pools or control peptides (ViraFEST assay). The authors cultured some 1.9 million PBMCs per well with 8 to 10 IU/ml IL-2 and approximately 10 ug/ml peptide pools. The authors isolated CD4+ T cells by negative selection after 10 days of culture. This sample is part of a study of vaccination and CD4 T cells after COVID-19. Study details: Convalescents were six males and four females, two of them Hispanic.

With the Oncomine TCR Beta short-read assay, DNA from cultured CD4+ T cells was sequenced. TCRdb used MiXCR to reprocess the PCR reads, holding one entry per CDR3 protein. The table includes some 8,400 distinct CDR3 sequences, around 64% detected once. V was shortened by 4 bases and J by 3 bases, with 12 bases between the two germline ends. From germline, CDR1 is MNHNS and CDR2 SASEGT. The length of the CDR3 is 14 residues. This sequence originates from a human donor who had recovered from COVID-19. The sequenced sample consisted of CD4+ T cells from blood, cultured in vitro. The V call is TRBV6-1, the J call TRBJ1-2; a weak D match, TRBD1 (6 bases). Here the CDR3 DNA reads TGTGCCAGCAGTGCCTCCAGGGGTGACTATGGCTACACCTTC. Its translation is CASSASRGDYGYTF.